This T cell receptor beta chain was captured by sequencing in a study of T cell repertoires in cytomegalovirus infection. Study-level background: Both a matching HLA type and CMV infection were indicated by public TCR beta signatures. Study-wide results and caveats: Cumulated frequencies of public TCR beta families served to identify carriers of CMV plus the relevant HLA. HLA-C-restricted, CMV-specific TCR beta clonotypes were dominant ex vivo.

TCRdb recomputed calls from the reads with MiXCR, one row per CDR3 protein. The repertoire includes some 450,000 distinct CDR3 sequences, 30% to 40% of them detected once, and approximately 13% sits in the top ten. This clonotype was counted only a few times. Its antigen is not identified. The sequencing sample was made of PBMCs. The clonotype was recovered from a human donor in good health (CMV status not recorded). Some clones in this sample may be carry-over from other donors' samples.

CDR3 coding DNA: TGTGCCAGCAGAAGGGGGGGGACGGATTATGGCTACACCTTC. Translated: CASRRGGTDYGYTF. This rearrangement joins TRBV2 to TRBJ1-2; possibly TRBD1 for D (6 bases). CDR1 is SNHLY, CDR2 FYNNEI, per germline. Trimming took off 6 bases at V and 5 bases at J, with 16 bases between the two ends. The CDR3 runs to 14 residues.